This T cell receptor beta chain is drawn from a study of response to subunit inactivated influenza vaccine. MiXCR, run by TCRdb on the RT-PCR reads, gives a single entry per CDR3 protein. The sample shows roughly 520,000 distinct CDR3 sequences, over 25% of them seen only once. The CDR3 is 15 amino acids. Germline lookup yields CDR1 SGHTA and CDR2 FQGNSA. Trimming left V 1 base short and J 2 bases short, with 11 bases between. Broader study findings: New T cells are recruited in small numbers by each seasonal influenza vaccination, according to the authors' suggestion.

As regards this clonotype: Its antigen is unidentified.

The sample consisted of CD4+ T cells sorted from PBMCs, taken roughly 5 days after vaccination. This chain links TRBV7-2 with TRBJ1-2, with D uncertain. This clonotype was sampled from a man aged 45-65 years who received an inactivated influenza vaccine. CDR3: CASSLGSTANYGYTF. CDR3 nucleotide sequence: TGTGCCAGCAGCTTAGGTAGTACGGCAAACTATGGCTACACCTTC.